This T cell receptor beta chain was identified in a study of T cell repertoires in cytomegalovirus infection. Study-wide context: Matching HLA type and CMV infection were both indicated by public TCR beta signatures.

This clonotype has just a few counts. The antigen remains undetermined. TCRdb called the reads again in MiXCR, with one record for every CDR3 protein. The sample shows about 300,000 distinct CDR3 sequences, about a quarter of them seen only once. The V end was cut by 6 bases, the J end by 0 bases, with 6 bases between. CDR3 length equals 13 residues. CDR1 and CDR2 (germline): MDHEN, SYDVKM. General observations from the study: Cumulative frequency (of public TCR beta family members) identified carriers of CMV plus the relevant HLA. The ex vivo response was dominated by HLA-C-restricted CMV-specific TCR beta clonotypes.

V usage is TRBV28 and J usage is TRBJ2-4; D gene unclear. Sequenced material: PBMCs. This TCR was sampled from a human donor in good health (CMV status not recorded). Some clones in this sample may be carry-over from other donors' samples. The CDR3 spells CASRELAKNIQYF. The CDR3 DNA sequence: TGTGCCAGCAGAGAGTTAGCCAAAAACATTCAGTACTTC.